These 25 T cell receptor beta chains were sequenced from one sample in a study of CD8+CD57+ T cells in acquired aplastic anemia. CDR3 and TCR beta VDJ profiling relied on a genomic DNA template. TCRdb fed the reads into MiXCR, producing one record per CDR3 protein. The profile shows about 180,000 distinct CDR3 sequences, less than 60% of them singletons. Those patients picked for sequencing had displayed CD8+CD57+ cell expansion on flow cytometry. Sequenced sample: sorted CD4+, CD8+, or CD8+CD57+ T cells (not recorded which) from PBMCs. The receptors come from a human donor with aplastic anemia.

The rearrangement joins TRBV19 to TRBJ1-2; TRBD1 matches at 7 bases. Germline V gene sequence: CDR1 LNHDA, CDR2 SQIVND (reference sequence). With V trimmed by 2 bases and J by 8 bases, 2 bases remained unmatched. The CDR3 is made up of 12 amino acids. CDR3 DNA: TGTGCCAGTAGTATAACGACAGGGGGCTACACCTTC. Protein sequence: CASSITTGGYTF.

This clonotype was recorded many times. The CDR3 region is CASSLDLTLDNEQFF. The CDR3 coding sequence is TGTGCCAGCAGCTTAGATCTGACACTAGACAATGAGCAGTTCTTC. The chain couples TRBV11-2 to TRBJ2-1, with D possibly TRBD2 on 5 matching bases. Deletions cut 0 bases from V and 5 bases from J, with 11 bases between. This CDR3 has 15 amino acids. Looked up from germline, CDR1 is SGHAT and CDR2 is FQNNGV.

This clonotype was recorded at least ten times. The chain carries TRBV24-1 and TRBJ2-2; D may match TRBD1 or TRBD2 (5 bases each). V lost 3 bases, J lost 2 bases, and 9 bases lay in between. Per the germline V gene, CDR1 is KGHDR and CDR2 is SFDVKD. This CDR3 is built from 15 residues. As DNA, the CDR3 is TGTGCCACCAGTGATAGTGGGGGAAACACCGGGGAGCTGTTTTTT. This codes for CATSDSGGNTGELFF.

J is TRBJ1-1 and V is TRBV27, with D unresolved. CDR1 and CDR2 from the germline V gene are MNHEY and SMNVEV (reference sequence). Trimming removed 6 bases from V and 0 bases from J, with 17 bases in between. The CDR3 is 16 residues long. The CDR3 is CASRDEARGMNTEAFF. The CDR3 DNA reads as TGTGCCAGCAGGGACGAGGCGCGAGGCATGAACACTGAAGCTTTCTTT.

This clonotype came up many times. The chain carries TRBV20-1 and TRBJ1-5; 11 positions match TRBD1. This CDR3 region has 17 residues. Germline CDR1 DFQATT, CDR2 SNEGSKA (reference sequence). V lost 6 bases and J lost 0; bases outside the gene matches: 10. This CDR3 is CSASRDRGVDSNQPQHF. DNA of the CDR3: TGCAGTGCCAGTCGGGACAGGGGGGTGGATAGCAATCAGCCCCAGCATTTT.

The chain couples TRBV5-6 to TRBJ2-7; D is ambiguous. The CDR3 runs to 14 residues. Germline lookup yields CDR1 SGHDT and CDR2 YYEEEE. V gave up 3 bases and J gave up 2 bases, with 12 bases separating them. The CDR3 DNA follows: TGTGCCAGCAGCTCTGCAGGTACTACCTACGAGCAGTACTTC. This gives the protein CASSSAGTTYEQYF. The entire variable domain, with the rest obtained from reference TRBV5-6 and TRBJ2-7, is as follows: DAGVTQSPTHLIKTRGQQVTLRCSPKSGHDTVSWYQQALGQGPQFIFQYYEEEERQRGNFPDRFSGHQFPNYSSELNVNALLLGDSALYLCASSSAGTTYEQYFGPGTRLTVT.

About this clonotype itself: One end of the junction fails to match germline, which may point to a read error. The rearrangement links TRBV20-1 to TRBJ2-3, with a tentative D call TRBD1 (6 bases). Germline-derived CDR1 and CDR2 are DFQATT and SNEGSKA (reference sequence). This CDR3 has 14 residues. This chain's CDR3 is CNATMGAHTDTQYF. The CDR3 DNA follows: TGCAATGCTACGATGGGGGCCCACACAGATACGCAGTATTTT.

The chain recombines TRBV19 with TRBJ2-5, with D possibly TRBD2 on 6 matching bases. The germline gives CDR1 LNHDA, CDR2 SQIVND (reference sequence). Trimming stripped 3 bases from V and 4 bases from J, with 15 bases between. The CDR3 is 15 amino acids. DNA of the CDR3: TGTGCCAGTAGTATTTCCCCTCCCGGGGGAGAGACCCAGTACTTC. Translating gives CASSISPPGGETQYF.

The rearrangement joins TRBV24-1 to TRBJ2-7; TRBD1 matches at 8 bases. Unmatched junction bases numbered 15, after V lost 9 bases and J lost 3 bases. CDR3 length: 16 residues. Germline V gene sequence: CDR1 KGHDR, CDR2 SFDVKD. The CDR3 spells CATSKEGTGGFYEQYF. DNA of the CDR3: TGTGCCACCTCGAAAGAGGGGACAGGAGGGTTCTACGAGCAGTACTTC.

This clonotype has just a few counts. The DNA of the CDR3 is TGCAGTGCTACCGGGACTAGTGGGATATACAATGAGCAGTTCTTC. Its protein is CSATGTSGIYNEQFF. The genes are TRBV20-1 and TRBJ2-1; 8 bases are a match to TRBD2. Germline-derived CDR1 and CDR2 are DFQATT and SNEGSKA (reference sequence). The CDR3 has 15 residues. The V segment lost 4 bases and the J segment 4 bases; nucleotides outside the gene matches: 9.

The rearrangement uses TRBV2 and TRBJ2-1, with 14 nucleotides matching TRBD2. V was pared by 7 bases and J by 8 bases, with 7 bases of the junction left unmatched. CDR3 length: 15 amino acids. The V gene's germline CDR1 is SNHLY and CDR2 FYNNEI. The CDR3: CASNIGTSGGDEQFF. CDR3 sequence (DNA): TGTGCCAGCAACATCGGGACTAGCGGGGGTGATGAGCAGTTCTTC.

This clonotype occurred many times. The chain recombines TRBV7-7 with TRBJ2-5; D might be TRBD1 (7 bases). This CDR3 is built from 15 residues. Trimming cost V 1 base and J 3 bases, with 12 bases left between them. The V gene's germline CDR1 is SSHAT and CDR2 FNYEAQ (reference sequence). The CDR3 here is CASSLGGGTEETQYF. DNA for the CDR3: TGTGCCAGCAGCTTAGGGGGCGGGACAGAAGAGACCCAGTACTTC.

This sequence joins TRBV20-1 and TRBJ2-7, with D maybe TRBD2 (6 bases). Trimming stripped 6 bases from V and 0 bases from J, with 18 bases between. CDR1 and CDR2 (germline): DFQATT, SNEGSKA (reference sequence). CDR3 length equals 15 residues. The CDR3 loop reads CSASGSGTHSYEQYF. The CDR3 DNA reads TGCAGTGCCTCAGGGTCCGGGACTCACTCCTACGAGCAGTACTTC.

This clonotype was observed a handful of times. The chain uses TRBV27 and TRBJ1-4; D remains ambiguous. The germline V gene has CDR1 MNHEY and CDR2 SMNVEV (reference sequence). Deletions cut 3 bases from V and 8 bases from J, with 13 bases between. The CDR3 totals 14 residues. The CDR3 region is CASSFSLPPEKLFF. The CDR3, as DNA: TGTGCCAGCAGTTTCAGCTTGCCGCCCGAAAAACTGTTTTTT.

This chain uses TRBV20-1 with TRBJ1-6; 11 bases fit TRBD1. This CDR3 region has 16 residues. Trimming at V came to 5 bases and at J to 3 bases, leaving 6 bases not matched to a gene. Germline values: CDR1 DFQATT, CDR2 SNEGSKA (reference sequence). CDR3 protein: CSARGQGASYNSPLHF. Written as DNA, the CDR3 is TGCAGTGCTCGCGGACAGGGGGCTAGCTATAATTCACCCCTCCACTTT.

The V and J genes are TRBV7-3 and TRBJ2-3; 9 bases map to TRBD2. The CDR3 has 18 amino acids. CDR1 is SGHTA and CDR2 is FQGTGA in the germline V gene. V was clipped by 0 bases and J by 1 base; unmatched bases: 8. CDR3 in amino acids: CASSLTVGGGAGTDTQYF. The CDR3 coding sequence is TGTGCCAGCAGCTTAACAGTGGGCGGGGGGGCCGGCACAGATACGCAGTATTTT.

About this clonotype: Just one base apart from a much larger clone, this may be a read error. Likely a read error: the CDR3 ends without its conserved phenylalanine or tryptophan. The chain couples TRBV4-3 to TRBJ2-3; D tentatively reads TRBD1 or TRBD2 (5 bases each). The CDR3 spans 15 residues. The germline CDR1 and CDR2 sequences are LGHNA and YSLEER. V lost 1 base and J 0 bases, leaving 8 bases between the germline ends. The CDR3 coding sequence is TGCGCCAGCAGCCAAGGGGGGTTTAGCACAGATACGCAGTATCTT. The encoded protein is CASSQGGFSTDTQYL.

The V and J genes are TRBV20-1 and TRBJ2-3; 14 nucleotides align to TRBD2. V lost 5 bases and J lost 9; bases outside the gene matches: 10. CDR1 is DFQATT and CDR2 is SNEGSKA in the germline V gene (reference sequence). CDR3 size: 15 residues. DNA for the CDR3: TGCAGTGCTGGGAGACTAGCGGGGGGGCGGGAGACGCAGTATTTT. The encoded protein is CSAGRLAGGRETQYF.

The chain couples TRBV18 to TRBJ1-6, with TRBD1 identical over 9 bases. The germline V gene encodes CDR1 KGHSH and CDR2 LQKENI. The CDR3 runs to 14 residues. With 5 bases clipped from V and 6 bases from J, the junction kept 2 bases outside the gene matches. CDR3 residues: CASSRDRVNSPLHF. The DNA for the CDR3 is TGTGCCAGCTCAAGGGACAGGGTTAATTCACCCCTCCACTTT.

This clonotype is a singleton in its sample. V and J are TRBV24-1 and TRBJ2-1, with D possibly matching TRBD2 (6 bases). This CDR3 spans 15 amino acids. Trimming shortened V by 4 bases and J by 0 bases, and 9 bases separated the two germline ends. CDR1 is KGHDR, CDR2 SFDVKD, per germline. The CDR3 region is CATSEKTSSYNEQFF. In DNA form, the CDR3 reads TGTGCCACCAGTGAAAAGACTAGCTCCTACAATGAGCAGTTCTTC.

V usage is TRBV7-3 and J usage is TRBJ2-2, with unresolved D. Germline CDR1 reads SGHTA; CDR2 reads FQGTGA. This CDR3 spans 12 amino acids. The V end lost 1 base, the J end lost 6 bases, and 3 bases lay between the germline ends. The CDR3 DNA reads as TGTGCCAGCAGCTTAATTCCCGGGGAGCTGTTTTTT. The encoded protein is CASSLIPGELFF. The full variable domain, rest sourced from reference TRBV7-3 and TRBJ2-2, is GAGVSQTPSNKVTEKGKYVELRCDPISGHTALYWYRQSLGQGPEFLIYFQGTGAADDSGLPNDRFFAVRPEGSVSTLKIQRTERGDSAVYLCASSLIPGELFFGEGSRLTVL.

The V gene is TRBV2, the J gene TRBJ1-1, with a weak D call TRBD1 (5 bases). The CDR3 is made up of 14 amino acids. V was pared by 9 bases and J by 6 bases, with 20 bases between. Germline-derived CDR1 and CDR2 are SNHLY and FYNNEI. The DNA of the CDR3 is TGTGCCAGTAAGGGGCGAGACTCGGCCTCTGAAGCTTTCTTT. Amino acid sequence: CASKGRDSASEAFF.

Many counts were recorded for this clonotype. The gene calls are TRBV7-9 and TRBJ2-1, with a tentative D call TRBD2 (7 bases). Trimming removed 3 bases from V and 2 bases from J, with 11 bases in between. The CDR3 runs to 15 residues. CDR1 SEHNR and CDR2 FQNEAQ come from the germline V gene (reference sequence). This CDR3 is CASSLGGGPYNEQFF. DNA for the CDR3: TGTGCCAGCAGCTTGGGGGGGGGGCCCTACAATGAGCAGTTCTTC.

V is TRBV19 and J is TRBJ1-3; D remains ambiguous. V lost 6 bases to trimming and J lost 4 bases, with 10 bases between them. Germline assignment: CDR1 LNHDA and CDR2 SQIVND (reference sequence). The CDR3 is 13 amino acids. The CDR3 region is CASSLSGGNTIYF. CDR3 in DNA: TGTGCCAGTAGCCTATCCGGGGGAAACACCATATATTTT.

Many counts were recorded for this clonotype. The chain links TRBV7-6 to TRBJ2-7; D may be TRBD1 (5 bases). V was cut by 4 bases and J by 5 bases, with 15 bases left in between. This CDR3 spans 14 amino acids. Germline CDR1 and CDR2: SGHVS and FNYEAQ. The CDR3 loop is CASSSSRQHHEQYF. The CDR3 nucleotides are TGTGCCAGCAGCTCCTCCCGACAGCACCACGAGCAGTACTTC.